What follows describes a single T cell receptor beta chain. The CDR3 has 14 residues. With 6 bases removed from V and 5 bases from J, the gap between germline ends came to 16 bases. Germline V gene data show CDR1 as LGHDT and CDR2 as YNNKEL (reference sequence). TCRdb keeps only in-frame clones here, not all; method: immunoSEQ multiplex PCR. The data show over 350,000 clones, 88% seen once. This sample was taken from a study of blood T cell repertoires in COVID-19. Participants were aged about 18 to 89 years from roughly 26 US areas. The study assigned cohorts using participant-reported clinical history.

The TCR sequence derives from a woman aged 18 to 35 who had recovered from COVID-19. Sequenced input: PBMCs or T cells enriched from blood (not recorded which). This chain connects TRBV3-1 (or the pseudogene TRBV3-2) to TRBJ2-5; D perhaps matches TRBD2 (5 bases). CDR3 residues: CASRLGLEIETQYF. DNA of the CDR3: TGTGCCAGCAGGCTTGGACTCGAGATCGAGACCCAGTACTTC.